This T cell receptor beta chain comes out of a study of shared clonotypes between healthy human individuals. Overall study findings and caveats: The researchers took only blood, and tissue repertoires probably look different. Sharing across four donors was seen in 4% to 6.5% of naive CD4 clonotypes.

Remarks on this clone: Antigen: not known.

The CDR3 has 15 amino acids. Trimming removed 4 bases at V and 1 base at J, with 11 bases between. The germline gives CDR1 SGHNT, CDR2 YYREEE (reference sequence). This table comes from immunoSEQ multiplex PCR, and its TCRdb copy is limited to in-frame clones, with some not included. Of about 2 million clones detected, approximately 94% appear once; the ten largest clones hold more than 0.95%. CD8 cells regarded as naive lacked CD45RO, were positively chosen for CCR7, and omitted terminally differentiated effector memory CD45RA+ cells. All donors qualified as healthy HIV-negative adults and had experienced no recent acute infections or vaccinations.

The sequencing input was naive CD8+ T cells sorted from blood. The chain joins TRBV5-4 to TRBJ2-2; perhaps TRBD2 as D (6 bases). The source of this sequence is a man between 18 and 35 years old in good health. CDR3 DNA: TGTGCCAGCAGCCTAGGGACTCTGAACACCGGGGAGCTGTTTTTT. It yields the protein CASSLGTLNTGELFF.